Listed below are T cell receptor beta chains from one sample, sequenced in a study of cytomegalovirus exposure and HLA in healthy donors. Sequencing used immunoSEQ multiplex PCR; TCRdb keeps in-frame clones, though not all of them. The sample records roughly 170,000 clones, roughly 80% being singletons. Sequenced: PBMCs. The origin of the receptors is a boy aged 10-17 years in good health and CMV-seronegative. Each CDR3 is given with its conserved first and last residue.

>TRBV5-1|TRBJ1-5
CASSYSPGGYNQPQHF
>TRBV27|TRBJ1-6
CACPGGRNSPLHF
>TRBV4-3|TRBJ2-2
CASSQRPLLDSGTSNTGELFF
>TRBV7-3|TRBJ2-1
CASSLVGTSGVVSSYNEQFF
>TRBV5-1|TRBJ1-1
CASGGTIGTEAFF
>TRBV27|TRBJ2-7
CASSTWTGVYEQYF
>TRBV19|TRBJ1-2
CASKTTGVDYGYTF
>TRBV5-1|TRBJ1-2
CASSSPTDLANYGYTF
>TRBV30|TRBJ1-2
CAWNPTGGNGYTF
>TRBV25-1|TRBJ1-2
CASSREGGNYGYTF
>TRBV7-9|TRBJ2-7
CSSSLVGVGYEQYF
>TRBV9|TRBJ2-1
CASSVGWTTFPYNEQFF
>TRBV7-9|TRBJ2-7
CASSLVLAGGEQYF
>TRBV11-2|TRBJ2-1
CASSLESSYSYNEQFF
>TRBV27|.
CASSLTGDHEQYF
>TRBV7-8|TRBJ2-7
CASSLAQLGLPTYEQYF
>TRBV30|TRBJ1-6
CAWTPGDSPLHF
>TRBV18|TRBJ1-1
CASSPATNTEAFF
>TRBV5-6|TRBJ2-2
CASSFIHIGQRTGELFF
>TRBV11-3|TRBJ1-2
CASSFRGGSYGYTF
>TRBV6-5|TRBJ2-5
CASTKDRGQETQYF
>TRBV9|TRBJ2-1
CASSLLPLSLNEQFF
>TRBV19|TRBJ2-1
CASSLAGGPEQFF
>TRBV5-1|TRBJ1-2
CASSWASVEDGYTF
>TRBV5-1|TRBJ2-1
CASSLVGASANEQFF
>TRBV5-6|TRBJ1-6
CASSVQGPLSDSPLHF
>TRBV29-1|TRBJ1-1
CSVQTVMNTEAFF
>TRBV6-1|TRBJ2-3
CASPSGEGTDTQYF
>TRBV7-9|TRBJ2-1
CASSTPRSGGANEQFF
>TRBV7-9|TRBJ1-2
CASSFVTGNYGYTF
>TRBV15|TRBJ1-2
CATSSNRENNYGYTF
>TRBV18|TRBJ1-5
CASSPEAVNQPQHF
>TRBV11-3|TRBJ2-7
CASSTPLSGRGPYEQYF
>TRBV7-3|TRBJ2-3
CASSPLWDFTDTQYF
>TRBV6-1|TRBJ1-5
CASSEAVGGLSNQPQHF